The next 27 T cell receptor beta chains were all read from a single sample in a study of T cell responses to AZD1222 COVID-19 vaccine. TCRdb keeps only in-frame clones here, not all; method: immunoSEQ multiplex PCR. The data hold approximately 110,000 clones, with 88% observed a single time. The source material was peripheral blood, sampled on day 0 of AZD1222 vaccination. Source of these receptors: an adult in good health.

This chain uses TRBV6-5 with TRBJ1-4; D might be TRBD1 (6 bases). Germline values: CDR1 MNHEY, CDR2 SVGAGI. V was shortened by 6 bases and J by 8 bases, with 16 bases between the two germline ends. This CDR3 region has 14 residues. The CDR3: CASRDSSRGEKLFF. Written as DNA, the CDR3 is TGTGCCAGCAGGGACAGCTCGCGGGGAGAAAAACTGTTTTTT.

This clone was detected only a few times. The chain joins TRBV27 to TRBJ2-3; 10 bases agree with TRBD2. The CDR3 consists of 15 residues. Germline loops: CDR1 MNHEY, CDR2 SMNVEV (reference sequence). The V and J ends lost 1 base and 5 bases, in that order; junction bases with no gene match: 3. The DNA for the CDR3 is TGTGCCAGCAGTTTATACCTAGCGGGAGTAGATACGCAGTATTTT. Its protein product is CASSLYLAGVDTQYF.

The chain uses TRBV2 and TRBJ1-1, with 7 bases aligning to TRBD1. With 7 bases clipped from V and 11 bases from J, the junction kept 7 bases outside the gene matches. This CDR3 has 11 residues. Germline lookup yields CDR1 SNHLY and CDR2 FYNNEI. The CDR3 loop reads CASTVGTEAFF. The CDR3, as DNA: TGTGCCAGCACGGTGGGGACAGAGGCTTTCTTT. Filled out from reference TRBV2 and TRBJ1-1, the complete variable domain reads EPEVTQTPSHQVTQMGQEVILRCVPISNHLYFYWYRQILGQKVEFLVSFYNNEISEKSEIFDDQFSVERPDGSNFTLKIRSTKLEDSAMYFCASTVGTEAFFGQGTRLTVV.

The chain carries TRBV20-1 and TRBJ2-1, with D uncertain. Trimming took off 6 bases at V and 5 bases at J, with 8 bases between the two ends. There are 11 residues in the CDR3. In germline, CDR1 is DFQATT, CDR2 SNEGSKA (reference sequence). The CDR3 region has the DNA TGCAGTGCCCTAGGTAACAATGAGCAGTTCTTC. This encodes CSALGNNEQFF.

This clone has only one observation. The chain joins TRBV14 to TRBJ1-6, with D hard to call. V was clipped by 3 bases and J by 13 bases, with 13 bases between them. The CDR3 runs to 13 residues. Germline assignment: CDR1 SGHDN and CDR2 FVKESK. CDR3 bases: TGTGCCAGCAGCCAGCCCTCGGTGGGTCCCCTCCACTTT. It is translated as CASSQPSVGPLHF.

This chain links TRBV24-1 with TRBJ1-1; 7 nucleotides agree with TRBD1. The CDR3 has 15 residues. The germline CDR1 and CDR2 sequences are KGHDR and SFDVKD. Trimming took 3 bases from V and 2 from J; bases not matched to a gene: 5. The CDR3: CATSDPRQGNTEAFF. The CDR3 region has the DNA TGTGCCACCAGTGATCCGAGACAGGGAAACACTGAAGCTTTCTTT.

The chain carries TRBV5-3 and TRBJ1-5; D remains unclear. TRBV5-3 is sorted into the ORF group, with uncertain function. V was shortened by 2 bases and J by 3 bases, with 6 bases between the two germline ends. CDR3 length equals 13 residues. CDR3 in amino acids: CARSFRVNQPQHF. As DNA, the CDR3 is TGTGCCAGAAGCTTCCGGGTCAATCAGCCCCAGCATTTT.

J is TRBJ1-5 and V is TRBV4-3; perhaps TRBD1 as D (5 bases). Trimming removed 0 bases from V and 7 bases from J, with 7 bases in between. Germline values: CDR1 LGHNA, CDR2 YSLEER. This CDR3 has 13 amino acids. The CDR3 spells CASSQDWGQPQHF. The CDR3 DNA sequence: TGCGCCAGCAGCCAAGATTGGGGGCAGCCCCAGCATTTT.

The V and J genes are TRBV3-1 (or the pseudogene TRBV3-2) and TRBJ1-6; TRBD1 aligns across 8 bases. This CDR3 comprises 14 residues. Unmatched junction bases numbered 4, after V lost 3 bases and J lost 9 bases. Germline CDR1 reads LGHDT; CDR2 reads YNNKEL (reference sequence). The CDR3 coding sequence is TGTGCCAGCAGCCACGCCGGGACAGGTTCACCCCTCCACTTT. As protein: CASSHAGTGSPLHF.

This clone has a single count. V and J are TRBV9 and TRBJ2-2; 9 bases fit TRBD2. Germline-derived CDR1 and CDR2 are SGDLS and YYNGEE. The CDR3 is 16 amino acids. The V gene end was trimmed by 2 bases and the J gene end by 5 bases; junction bases not matched to a gene: 7. CDR3 protein: CASSVVAGEGTGELFF. The CDR3 coding sequence is TGTGCCAGCAGCGTTGTAGCGGGAGAGGGTACCGGGGAGCTGTTTTTT.

The chain employs TRBV7-3 and TRBJ2-2; 7 positions agree with TRBD1. The CDR3 totals 13 residues. The germline CDR1 and CDR2 sequences are SGHTA and FQGTGA. Germline trimming cut 5 bases from V and 6 bases from J; bases unmatched to any gene: 3. As DNA, the CDR3 is TGTGCCAGCAGCCACAGGGGTTCCGGGGAGCTGTTTTTT. This gives the protein CASSHRGSGELFF.

This clone appeared a few times. This chain connects TRBV27 to TRBJ1-6, with 9 bases lining up with TRBD1. The germline V gene encodes CDR1 MNHEY and CDR2 SMNVEV (reference sequence). This CDR3 contains 16 residues. Germline trimming cut 3 bases from V and 7 bases from J; bases unmatched to any gene: 7. Here the CDR3 DNA reads TGTGCCAGCAGTTTCGCCGGGGACAGGGCCAATTCACCCCTCCACTTT. Protein sequence: CASSFAGDRANSPLHF.

The chain is built from TRBV6-5 and TRBJ1-4; tentatively, D is TRBD1 (6 bases). Germline CDR1 reads MNHEY; CDR2 reads SVGAGI. This CDR3 spans 15 amino acids. V shed 5 bases and J shed 7 bases, with 17 bases lying between them. For the CDR3, the DNA is TGTGCCAGCAGTACGAGCGGGGGGCTTGGTGAAAAACTGTTTTTT. Translation gives CASSTSGGLGEKLFF.

The genes are TRBV7-3 and TRBJ2-1; perhaps D is TRBD1 or TRBD2 (5 bases each). The CDR3 has 16 residues. Trimming pared 5 bases from V and 5 bases from J, leaving 19 bases between. Germline CDR1 is SGHTA and CDR2 is FQGTGA. The CDR3 nucleotides read TGTGCCAGCAGCGAAAGGGGACGGGGTCACAACAATGAGCAGTTCTTC. Protein sequence: CASSERGRGHNNEQFF.

The chain links TRBV29-1 to TRBJ1-1; D gene unclear. The germline CDR1 and CDR2 sequences are SQVTM and ANQGSEA. The CDR3 contains 12 residues. The ends were cut back, 6 bases at V and 1 base at J, with 9 bases in the middle. CDR3: CSVRRGNTEAFF. The DNA of the CDR3 is TGCAGCGTGAGGAGAGGGAACACTGAAGCTTTCTTT.

CDR3 protein: CASSLYLPSPLHF. CDR3 nucleotides: TGTGCCAGCAGTTTATATCTGCCCTCACCCCTCCACTTT. The chain joins TRBV27 to TRBJ1-6; D is unresolved. Germline CDR1 reads MNHEY; CDR2 reads SMNVEV (reference sequence). This CDR3 is built from 13 residues. Trimming cost V 1 base and J 10 bases, with 8 bases left between them.

The gene calls are TRBV5-1 and TRBJ1-4, with D unclear. Trimming took off 4 bases at V and 3 bases at J, with 16 bases between the two ends. The CDR3 extends over 16 amino acids. Per the germline V gene, CDR1 is SGHRS and CDR2 is YFSETQ. CDR3 amino acids: CASSLYARAANEKLFF. The DNA for the CDR3 is TGCGCCAGCAGCCTATATGCGCGGGCGGCTAATGAAAAACTGTTTTTT.

The chain carries TRBV19 and TRBJ2-4; 10 nucleotides align to TRBD2. The CDR3 extends over 16 amino acids. The junction had 10 bases not matched to a gene; V was cut back by 10 bases and J by 1 base. Germline loops: CDR1 LNHDA, CDR2 SQIVND (reference sequence). CDR3 loop: CATSASGSAAKNIQYF. CDR3 nucleotide sequence: TGTGCCACCTCGGCTAGCGGGAGCGCGGCCAAAAACATTCAGTACTTC.

This rearrangement joins TRBV27 to TRBJ2-1, with TRBD2 matching 7 bases. There are 12 residues in the CDR3. Per germline, CDR1 MNHEY and CDR2 SMNVEV (reference sequence). With 10 bases clipped from V and 4 bases from J, the junction kept 4 bases outside the gene matches. The chain's CDR3 is CATRGGYNEQFF. CDR3 sequence (DNA): TGTGCCACCCGGGGAGGGTACAATGAGCAGTTCTTC.

V is TRBV5-5 and J is TRBJ1-4, with D unclear. Trimming removed 7 bases from V and 0 bases from J, with 19 bases in between. The germline gives CDR1 SGHKS, CDR2 YYEKEE (reference sequence). CDR3 length equals 17 residues. The CDR3 protein is CASGPNRSPATNEKLFF. DNA of the CDR3: TGTGCCAGCGGCCCTAATAGGTCCCCAGCAACTAATGAAAAACTGTTTTTT.

This clone was recorded only once. This rearrangement joins TRBV11-3 to TRBJ2-7; 8 positions agree with TRBD1. Germline trimming cut 4 bases from V and 3 bases from J; bases unmatched to any gene: 2. Per the germline V gene, CDR1 is SGHNT and CDR2 is YENEEA. This CDR3 contains 13 residues. CDR3 nucleotide sequence: TGTGCCAGCAGCTCACAGGGGGACTACGAGCAGTACTTC. Translated: CASSSQGDYEQYF.

This clone is a singleton in its sample. This chain connects TRBV7-9 to TRBJ2-2; D not resolved. This CDR3 region has 14 residues. Between the trimmed V and J ends, which lost 3 bases and 6 bases, there was a span of 11 bases. The germline gives CDR1 SEHNR, CDR2 FQNEAQ (reference sequence). The CDR3 bases are TGTGCCAGCAGCTTGACTGTTATGCCCGGGGAGCTGTTTTTT. Protein product: CASSLTVMPGELFF. Supplemented by reference TRBV7-9 and TRBJ2-2, the full variable domain reads DTGVSQNPRHKITKRGQNVTFRCDPISEHNRLYWYRQTLGQGPEFLTYFQNEAQLEKSRLLSDRFSAERPKGSFSTLEIQRTEQGDSAMYLCASSLTVMPGELFFGEGSRLTVL.

This clone occurred a few times. CDR3 sequence reads: CAWKARSYNEQFF. The DNA for the CDR3 is TGTGCCTGGAAAGCAAGGTCCTACAATGAGCAGTTCTTC. V and J are TRBV30 and TRBJ2-1, with D uncertain. The germline CDR1 and CDR2 sequences are GTSNPN and SVGIG (reference sequence). Trimming stripped 4 bases from V and 1 base from J, with 8 bases between. The CDR3 runs 13 residues.

CDR3 amino acids: CASSLAGTTDTQYF. The DNA of the CDR3 is TGTGCCAGCAGCTTAGCCGGGACCACAGATACGCAGTATTTT. The rearrangement links TRBV13 to TRBJ2-3; D is possibly TRBD1 or TRBD2 (5 bases each). This CDR3 contains 14 residues. The V gene lost 1 base and the J gene lost 2 bases, with 7 bases spanning the gap. Germline V gives CDR1 PRHDT, CDR2 FYEKMQ (reference sequence).

The chain carries TRBV4-1 and TRBJ2-7; TRBD2 agrees at 7 bases. The CDR3 spans 16 residues. The germline CDR1 and CDR2 sequences are MGHRA and YSYEKL. With V trimmed by 1 base and J by 0 bases, 6 bases remained unmatched. The CDR3 protein is CASSQGEGWSSYEQYF. The CDR3 nucleotides read TGCGCCAGCAGCCAAGGGGAGGGATGGAGCTCCTACGAGCAGTACTTC.

V usage is TRBV27 and J usage is TRBJ2-1, with TRBD1 as a possible D gene (6 bases). From germline, CDR1 is MNHEY and CDR2 SMNVEV (reference sequence). The CDR3 spans 13 residues. V gave up 6 bases and J gave up 3 bases, with 9 bases separating them. The CDR3 DNA follows: TGTGCCAGCAGCATCAGGGGCTACAATGAGCAGTTCTTC. Translated: CASSIRGYNEQFF.

The chain has TRBV3-1 (or the pseudogene TRBV3-2) and TRBJ2-5; D not resolved. This CDR3 spans 15 amino acids. CDR1 and CDR2 (germline): LGHDT, YNNKEL (reference sequence). Trimming removed 8 bases at V and 1 base at J, with 17 bases between. This CDR3 reads CASGRPDRVQETQYF. CDR3 bases: TGTGCCAGCGGACGACCTGATCGGGTCCAAGAGACCCAGTACTTC.